This T cell receptor (beta chain) came from a study of OX40 agonist ivuxolimab in advanced cancers. About the research overall: The patients got ivuxolimab, which is an agonistic anti-OX40 (CD134) antibody. Patients with hepatocellular carcinoma, melanoma, renal cell or head and neck cancer made up the dose-escalation patients. At about 81% male, the cohort had a mean age of about 60 years, ranging from roughly 23 to 80.

The table came from immunoSEQ multiplex PCR; TCRdb's copy has only in-frame clones and leaves some out. The sample includes tens of thousands of clones, roughly 85% of them seen just once. This CDR3 has 15 residues. With 0 bases removed from V and 6 bases from J, the gap between germline ends came to 14 bases. In germline, CDR1 is SGHRS, CDR2 YFSETQ. This clonotype originated in an adult with an advanced solid tumor such as melanoma, head and neck, liver or kidney cancer. The source material was CD4+ or CD8+ T cells sorted from blood, sampled in a trial of the OX40 agonist ivuxolimab. The gene calls are TRBV5-1 and TRBJ2-3; D gene unclear. The CDR3 reads CASSLEDQTRDTQYF. The CDR3 coding sequence is TGCGCCAGCAGCTTGGAGGACCAAACCAGGGATACGCAGTATTTT.